The text below deals with one T cell receptor (beta chain). Its antigen is still unknown. Per donor, one heparinised blood draw averaged about 116 mL. The isolated RNA, all of it, was reverse transcribed, so expressed TCRB transcripts were what got sequenced. TCRdb's copy holds only in-frame clones and misses some; the assay was immunoSEQ multiplex PCR. The data contain about 120,000 clones, about 16% of them singletons. These data come from a study of beta chain features in type 1 diabetes. Whole-study context: Patients and healthy donors were similar in age, gender and cell yields. Points from the study as a whole: Lower insertion and higher deletion counts appeared at VDJ junctions in type 1 diabetes patients. Shortening that was moderate but significant affected the TCRB CDR3s of Type 1 diabetes patients in all four CD4+ subsets. Researchers caution that PCR might favor shorter templates, equally among patients and controls.

From germline, CDR1 is SGHTA and CDR2 FQGNSA. Trimming pared 8 bases from V and 4 bases from J, leaving 11 bases between. The CDR3 contains 12 residues. This chain uses TRBV7-2 with TRBJ2-5; D remains unclear. Sequences were obtained from central memory CD4+ T cells from blood. The sequence came from a man under 40 with type 1 diabetes. CDR3 coding DNA: TGTGCCAGCGCATTGGCGAGAGAGACCCAGTACTTC. It yields the protein CASALARETQYF.